A selection of T cell receptor beta chains follows, all from one sample in a study of regulatory T cells in long-lasting Graves disease. TCRdb itself ran the multiplex PCR reads through MiXCR, one entry per CDR3 protein. The table shows a few hundred thousand distinct CDR3 sequences, with 20% to 25% occurring only once. Specimen: peripheral blood mononuclear cells (PBMCs), collected when the disease was refractory, from a patient treated with antithyroid drugs. These receptors all stem from a female donor with Graves disease. CDR3s include the opening cysteine and the closing phenylalanine or tryptophan. Fields, in order: V gene, J gene, clone size, CDR3 protein. Expanded clones get a size class; other rows say once, few or many, or leave the size out.

>TRBV29-1|TRBJ2-3|-
CSVGASTDTQYF
>TRBV19|TRBJ1-1|-
CASSSLQRGTEAFF
>TRBV19|TRBJ1-2|-
CASTSLVRSYYGYTF
>TRBV7-8|TRBJ1-5|many
CASSSNRGRNQPQHF
>TRBV18|TRBJ1-1|few
CASSPKRTGMNTEAFF
>TRBV2|TRBJ1-6|many
CASSRLLTYNSPLHF
>TRBV4-3|TRBJ2-1|-
CASSQANEQFF
>TRBV7-2|TRBJ2-5|many
CASSLGAGAGETQYF
>TRBV5-1|TRBJ2-3|-
CASSSLNARGSTDTQYF
>TRBV7-9|TRBJ1-1|-
CASSLVIGQMNTEAFF
>TRBV5-1|TRBJ1-4|-
CASSPGGGFYEKLFF
>TRBV13|TRBJ1-2|few
CASSRKLAARSGYTF
>TRBV20-1|TRBJ2-1|once
CSATGTRFPNEQFF
>TRBV9|TRBJ2-7|-
CASSVDPTYEQYF
>TRBV9|TRBJ1-1|few
CASSVVDDTEAFF
>TRBV7-2|TRBJ1-5|-
CASSSLGKPQHF
>TRBV27|TRBJ2-6|-
CASSPLDRGRANVLTF
>TRBV12-3/TRBV12-4|TRBJ2-1|-
CASALGPGSYNEQFF
>TRBV11-3|TRBJ2-2|few
CASSSEIPPNTGELFF
>TRBV20-1|TRBJ2-4|few
CSAPPGGSKNIQYF
>TRBV5-1|TRBJ1-1|-
CASSRSGQENTEAFF
>TRBV7-3|TRBJ2-2|-
CASSLTRTSAAGELFF
>TRBV6-1|TRBJ2-7|few
CASRFFTGSSYEQYF
>TRBV3-1|TRBJ1-1|few
CASSQTATMNTEAFF
>TRBV14|TRBJ1-1|-
CASSRGIDIEAFF
>TRBV28|TRBJ1-6|many
CASSSAGQGAGSPLHF
>TRBV28|TRBJ1-1|many
CASSGPDREAAFF
>TRBV6-5|TRBJ2-5|many
CASSSPRLGARKTQYF
>TRBV6-1|TRBJ2-7|-
CASSKSGNSYEQYF
>TRBV7-2|TRBJ2-7|few
CASSHSRTGRYLTEQYF
>TRBV7-8|TRBJ1-1|many
CASKAGRQNTEAFF
>TRBV27|TRBJ2-7|many
CASSLQGAHYEQYF
>TRBV5-1|TRBJ1-4|-
CASSLVGTSEKLFF
>TRBV29-1|TRBJ2-7|-
CSVLSTSSYEQYF
>TRBV28|TRBJ1-2|-
CASLVTEIDGYTF
>TRBV28|TRBJ2-7|many
CANPGTSGSPYEQYF
>TRBV6-2/TRBV6-3|TRBJ2-7|-
CASSLPGTGNYEQYF
>TRBV13|TRBJ2-7|-
CASSFETRSYEQYF
>TRBV18|TRBJ2-7|-
CASSPPLAGTEQYF
>TRBV12-3/TRBV12-4|TRBJ2-2|-
CASSQTGSPVTGELFF
>TRBV6-1|TRBJ1-5|many
CASTGTDTNQPQHF
>TRBV11-2|TRBJ2-7|-
CASSLGVSSGYEQYF